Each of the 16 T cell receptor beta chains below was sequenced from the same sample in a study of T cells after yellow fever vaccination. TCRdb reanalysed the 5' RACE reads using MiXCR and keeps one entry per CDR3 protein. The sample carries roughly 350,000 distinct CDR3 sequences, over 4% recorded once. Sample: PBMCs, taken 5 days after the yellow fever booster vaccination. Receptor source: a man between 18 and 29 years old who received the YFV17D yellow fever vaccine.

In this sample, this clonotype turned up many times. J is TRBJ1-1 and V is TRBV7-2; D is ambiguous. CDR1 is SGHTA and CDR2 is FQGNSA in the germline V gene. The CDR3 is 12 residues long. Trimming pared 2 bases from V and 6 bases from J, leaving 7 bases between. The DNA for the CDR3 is TGTGCCAGCAGCTTATATTTCTCTGAAGCTTTCTTT. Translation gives CASSLYFSEAFF. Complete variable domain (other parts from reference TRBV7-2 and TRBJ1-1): GAGVSQSPSNKVTEKGKDVELRCDPISGHTALYWYRQSLGQGLEFLIYFQGNSAPDKSGLPSDRFSAERTGGSVSTLTIQRTQQEDSAVYLCASSLYFSEAFFGQGTRLTVV.

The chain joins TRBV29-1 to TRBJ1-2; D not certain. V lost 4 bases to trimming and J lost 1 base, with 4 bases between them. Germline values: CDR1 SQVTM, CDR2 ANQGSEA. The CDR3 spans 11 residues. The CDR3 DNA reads TGCAGCGTTGCAGTTAACTATGGCTACACCTTC. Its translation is CSVAVNYGYTF.

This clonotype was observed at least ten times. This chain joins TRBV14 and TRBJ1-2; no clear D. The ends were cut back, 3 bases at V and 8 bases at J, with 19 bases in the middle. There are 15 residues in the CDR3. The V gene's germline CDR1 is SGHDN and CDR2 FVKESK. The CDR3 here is CASSQRLTSIGGYTF. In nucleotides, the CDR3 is TGTGCCAGCAGCCAGCGCCTGACGAGCATCGGGGGCTACACCTTC.

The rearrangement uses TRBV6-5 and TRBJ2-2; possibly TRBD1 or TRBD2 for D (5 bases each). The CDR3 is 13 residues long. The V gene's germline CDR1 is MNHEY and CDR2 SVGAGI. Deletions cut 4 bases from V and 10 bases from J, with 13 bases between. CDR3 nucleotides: TGTGCCAGCAGTTTCCCGGGACCACAGGAGCTGTTTTTT. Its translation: CASSFPGPQELFF.

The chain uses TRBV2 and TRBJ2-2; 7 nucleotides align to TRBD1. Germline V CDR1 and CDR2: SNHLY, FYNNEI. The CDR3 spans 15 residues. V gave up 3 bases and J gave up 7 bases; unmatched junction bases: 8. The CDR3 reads CASSDPTGADGELFF. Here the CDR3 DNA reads TGTGCCAGCAGTGACCCTACAGGGGCCGACGGGGAGCTGTTTTTT.

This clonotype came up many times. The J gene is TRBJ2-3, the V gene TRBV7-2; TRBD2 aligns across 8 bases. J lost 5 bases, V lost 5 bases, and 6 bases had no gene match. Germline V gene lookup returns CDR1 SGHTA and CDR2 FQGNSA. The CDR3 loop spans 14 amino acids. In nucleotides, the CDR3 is TGTGCCAGCAGCCCCCAGGGACTAGTAGATACGCAGTATTTT. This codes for CASSPQGLVDTQYF.

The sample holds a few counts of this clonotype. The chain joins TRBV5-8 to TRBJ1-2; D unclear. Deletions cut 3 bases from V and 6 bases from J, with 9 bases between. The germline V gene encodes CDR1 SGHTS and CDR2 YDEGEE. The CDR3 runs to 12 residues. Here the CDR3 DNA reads TGTGCCAGCAGCTCCCCCCCGGATGGCTACACCTTC. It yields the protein CASSSPPDGYTF. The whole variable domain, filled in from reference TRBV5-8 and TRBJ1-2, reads EAGVTQSPTHLIKTRGQQATLRCSPISGHTSVYWYQQALGLGLQFLLWYDEGEERNRGNFPPRFSGRQFPNYSSELNVNALELEDSALYLCASSSPPDGYTFGSGTRLTVV.

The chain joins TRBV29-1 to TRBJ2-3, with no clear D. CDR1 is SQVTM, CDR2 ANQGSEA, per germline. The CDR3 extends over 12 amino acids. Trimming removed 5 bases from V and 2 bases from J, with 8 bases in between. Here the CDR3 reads CSVRWDTDTQYF. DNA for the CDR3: TGCAGCGTTAGGTGGGACACAGATACGCAGTATTTT.

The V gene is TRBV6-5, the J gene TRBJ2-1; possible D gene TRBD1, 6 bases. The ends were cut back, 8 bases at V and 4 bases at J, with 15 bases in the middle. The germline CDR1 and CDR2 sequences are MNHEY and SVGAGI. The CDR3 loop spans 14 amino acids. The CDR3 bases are TGTGCCAGCGAAGTCAGGGGCCTATACAATGAGCAGTTCTTC. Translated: CASEVRGLYNEQFF.

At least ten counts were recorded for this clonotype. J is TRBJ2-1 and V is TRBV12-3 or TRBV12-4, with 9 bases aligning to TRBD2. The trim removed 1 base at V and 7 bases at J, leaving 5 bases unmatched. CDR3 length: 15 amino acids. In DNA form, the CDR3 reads TGTGCCAGCAGTTTAGGCGGGGGGGCCGAGAATGAGCAGTTCTTC. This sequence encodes CASSLGGGAENEQFF.

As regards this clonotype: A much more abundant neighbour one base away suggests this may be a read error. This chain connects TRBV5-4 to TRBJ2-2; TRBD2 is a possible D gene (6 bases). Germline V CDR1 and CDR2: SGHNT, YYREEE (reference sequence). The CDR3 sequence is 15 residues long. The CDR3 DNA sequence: TGTGCCAGCTGCTTAGGAGGGTCCTCGACCGGGGAGCTGTTTTTT. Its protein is CASCLGGSSTGELFF.

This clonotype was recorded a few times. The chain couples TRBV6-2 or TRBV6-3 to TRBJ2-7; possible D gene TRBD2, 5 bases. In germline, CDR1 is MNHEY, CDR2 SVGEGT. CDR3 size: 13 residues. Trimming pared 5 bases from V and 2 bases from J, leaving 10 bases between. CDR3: CASSGLIPYEQYF. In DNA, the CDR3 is TGTGCCAGCAGTGGACTCATACCCTACGAGCAGTACTTC.

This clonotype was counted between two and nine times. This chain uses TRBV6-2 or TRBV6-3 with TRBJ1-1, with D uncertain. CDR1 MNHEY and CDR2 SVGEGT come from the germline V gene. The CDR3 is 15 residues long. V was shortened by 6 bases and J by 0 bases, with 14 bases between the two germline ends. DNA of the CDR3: TGTGCCAGCAGCCATAAGGACGGCTTGAACACTGAAGCTTTCTTT. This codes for CASSHKDGLNTEAFF.

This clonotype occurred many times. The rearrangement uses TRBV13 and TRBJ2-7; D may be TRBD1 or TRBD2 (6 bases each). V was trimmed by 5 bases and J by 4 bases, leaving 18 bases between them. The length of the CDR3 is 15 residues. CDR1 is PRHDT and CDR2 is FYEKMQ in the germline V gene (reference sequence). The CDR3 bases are TGTGCCAGCAGCGCTGCCTTGGGGGGCTTGTACGAGCAGTACTTC. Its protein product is CASSAALGGLYEQYF.

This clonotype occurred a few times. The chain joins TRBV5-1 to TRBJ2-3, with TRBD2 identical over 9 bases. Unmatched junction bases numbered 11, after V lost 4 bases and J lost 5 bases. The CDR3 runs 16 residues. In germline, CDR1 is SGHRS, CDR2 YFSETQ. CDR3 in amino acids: CASSPRSGGPVDTQYF. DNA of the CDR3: TGCGCCAGCAGCCCTCGGAGCGGGGGGCCGGTAGATACGCAGTATTTT.

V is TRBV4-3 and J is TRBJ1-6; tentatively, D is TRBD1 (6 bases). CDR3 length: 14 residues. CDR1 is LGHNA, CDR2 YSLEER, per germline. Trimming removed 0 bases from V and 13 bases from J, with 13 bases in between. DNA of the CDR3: TGCGCCAGCAGCCAAGATGGATGGGGGCCGCCCCTCCACTTT. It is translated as CASSQDGWGPPLHF.